This TCR beta chain appears in the sequencing data of a study of CD8 T cells in Susac syndrome. With regard to this clonotype: What it recognizes is unknown.

The RNA input was about 0.5 to 1 ug, and it was reverse transcribed with random hexamers. In TCRdb, the immunoSEQ multiplex PCR reads were re-called with MiXCR into one record per CDR3 protein. The top ten clones hold around 0.28% of a sample with around 110,000 distinct CDR3 sequences, about 94% of them seen once. Study-wide results and caveats: CD8+ clones in Susac expanded most in TEMRA cells and active patients. Susac-specific public clones were found in total CD8+ and CD8+ TEMRA repertoires, numbering approximately 16 and five, respectively.

TCR beta was sequenced from blood CD8+ and CD4+ T cells. TEMRA cells were enriched by FACS, and CD4+ and CD8+ T cells were negatively isolated. The trim removed 4 bases at V and 0 bases at J, leaving 12 bases unmatched. The CDR3 extends over 18 amino acids. Germline V gene sequence: CDR1 LGHDT, CDR2 YNNKEL (reference sequence). The rearrangement joins TRBV3-1 to TRBJ2-4, with TRBD2 identical over 7 bases. Sequenced material: CD8+ T cells from PBMCs. The TCR comes from a human donor with Susac syndrome. The CDR3 loop reads CASSPDGQRGLAKNIQYF. The CDR3 nucleotides read TGTGCCAGCAGCCCAGATGGCCAGCGGGGACTAGCCAAAAACATTCAGTACTTC.